This T cell receptor (beta chain) emerged from a study of T cell repertoires in cytomegalovirus infection. Looked up from germline, CDR1 is MGHRA and CDR2 is YSYEKL. This CDR3 spans 13 amino acids. The V gene lost 3 bases and the J gene lost 5 bases, with 7 bases spanning the gap. TCRdb processed the reads anew with MiXCR; each CDR3 protein has one entry. Of about 450,000 distinct CDR3 sequences in the sample, about a third were seen once. This clonotype was seen a handful of times. The TCR was taken from a human donor in good health (CMV status not recorded). Some clones in this sample may be carry-over from other donors' samples. The sequenced sample consisted of PBMCs. The rearrangement joins TRBV4-1 to TRBJ1-4; D unresolved. The CDR3 reads CASSQTLNEKLFF. The DNA for the CDR3 is TGCGCCAGCAGCCAGACATTGAATGAAAAACTGTTTTTT.